The present T cell receptor (beta chain) was sequenced within a study of blood T cell repertoires in COVID-19. The germline CDR1 and CDR2 sequences are SGHTA and FQGNSA. Germline trimming cut 8 bases from V and 7 bases from J; bases unmatched to any gene: 15. CDR3 length: 17 amino acids. Study processing details: Nucleated cell counts were estimated from reference gene primer amplification. This table comes from immunoSEQ multiplex PCR, and its TCRdb copy is limited to in-frame clones, with some not included. V and J calls and clone size are as listed in that table; D and trimming were resolved from the DNA. Of 90,000 to 100,000 clones listed, roughly 89% are singletons.

The source material was peripheral blood. This chain uses TRBV7-2 with TRBJ2-5, with 14 bases lining up with TRBD2. This clonotype was obtained from a man in his 70s with active or convalescent COVID-19. The CDR3 nucleotides are TGTGCCAGCTCCCCGGAGCGACTAGCGGGGGGGTTGGGGACCCAGTACTTC. Translation gives CASSPERLAGGLGTQYF.